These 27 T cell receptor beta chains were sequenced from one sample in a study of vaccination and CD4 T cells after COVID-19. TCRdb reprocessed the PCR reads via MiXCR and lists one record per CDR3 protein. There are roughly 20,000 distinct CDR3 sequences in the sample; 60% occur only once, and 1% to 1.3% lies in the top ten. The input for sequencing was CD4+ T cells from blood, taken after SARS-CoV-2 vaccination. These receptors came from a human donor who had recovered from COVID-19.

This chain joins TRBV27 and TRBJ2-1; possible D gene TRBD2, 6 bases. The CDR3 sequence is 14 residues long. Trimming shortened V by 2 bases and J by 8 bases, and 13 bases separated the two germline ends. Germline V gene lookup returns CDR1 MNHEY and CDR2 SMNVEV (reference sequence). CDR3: CASSLGIGGDEQFF. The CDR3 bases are TGTGCCAGCAGTTTAGGTATAGGCGGGGATGAGCAGTTCTTC.

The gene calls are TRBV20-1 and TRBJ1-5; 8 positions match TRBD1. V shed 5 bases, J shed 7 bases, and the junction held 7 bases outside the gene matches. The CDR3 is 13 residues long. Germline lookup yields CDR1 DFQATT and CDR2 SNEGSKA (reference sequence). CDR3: CSAWTGSDQPQHF. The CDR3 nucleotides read TGCAGTGCTTGGACAGGGTCAGACCAGCCCCAGCATTTT.

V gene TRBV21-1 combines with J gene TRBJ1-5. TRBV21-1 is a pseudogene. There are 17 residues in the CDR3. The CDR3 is CASSKVETNYSNQPQHF. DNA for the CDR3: TGTGCCAGCAGCAAAGTGGAGACTAACTATAGCAATCAGCCCCAGCATTTT.

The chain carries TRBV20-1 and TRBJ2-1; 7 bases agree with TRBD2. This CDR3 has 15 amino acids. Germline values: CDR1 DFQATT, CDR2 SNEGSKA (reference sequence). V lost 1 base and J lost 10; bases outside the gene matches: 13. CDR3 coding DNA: TGCAGTGCTAGAGGACCGGGACTATCGTCGAAGGAGCAGTTCTTC. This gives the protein CSARGPGLSSKEQFF.

For the CDR3, the DNA is TGCAGCGCCACCGGGCAGCTGAACACTGAAGCTTTCTTT. This sequence encodes CSATGQLNTEAFF. V usage is TRBV29-1 and J usage is TRBJ1-1, with no clear D. V was shortened by 7 bases and J by 0 bases, with 12 bases between the two germline ends. This CDR3 region has 13 residues. Germline CDR1 SQVTM, CDR2 ANQGSEA.

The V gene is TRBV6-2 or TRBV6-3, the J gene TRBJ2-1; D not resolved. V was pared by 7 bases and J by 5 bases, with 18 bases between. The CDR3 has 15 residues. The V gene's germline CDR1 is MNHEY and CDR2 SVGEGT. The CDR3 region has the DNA TGTGCCAGCACCCCAGGCGGAAGTCCTAACAATGAGCAGTTCTTC. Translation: CASTPGGSPNNEQFF.

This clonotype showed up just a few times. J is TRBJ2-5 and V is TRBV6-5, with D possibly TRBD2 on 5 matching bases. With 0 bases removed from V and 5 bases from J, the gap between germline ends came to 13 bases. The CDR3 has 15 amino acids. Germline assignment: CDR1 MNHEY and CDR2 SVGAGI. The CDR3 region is CASSYSWRTGETQYF. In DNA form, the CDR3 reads TGTGCCAGCAGTTACTCATGGCGGACGGGGGAGACCCAGTACTTC.

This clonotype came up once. CDR3 DNA sequence: TGTGCCAGCAGCTTAGGGGAGGTCGTTCGACGGCGGGGTACCTACAATGAGCAGTTCTTC. Amino acid sequence: CASSLGEVVRRRGTYNEQFF. This chain links TRBV7-9 with TRBJ2-1; TRBD2 might be the D (6 bases). Germline V gene sequence: CDR1 SEHNR, CDR2 FQNEAQ (reference sequence). The CDR3 contains 20 residues. Trimming cost V 1 base and J 2 bases, with 24 bases left between them.

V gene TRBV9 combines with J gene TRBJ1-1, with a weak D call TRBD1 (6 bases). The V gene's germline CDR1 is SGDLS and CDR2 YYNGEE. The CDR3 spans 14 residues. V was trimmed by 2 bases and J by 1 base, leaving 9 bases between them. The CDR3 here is CASSVEQGNTEAFF. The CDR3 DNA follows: TGTGCCAGCAGCGTTGAACAGGGGAACACTGAAGCTTTCTTT.

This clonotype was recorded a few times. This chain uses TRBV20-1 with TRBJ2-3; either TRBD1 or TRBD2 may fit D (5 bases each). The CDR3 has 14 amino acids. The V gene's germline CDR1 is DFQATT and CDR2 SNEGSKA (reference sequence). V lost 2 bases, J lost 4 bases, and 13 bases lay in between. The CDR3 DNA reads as TGCAGTGCTAGACGTTCCCAGGGAGCAGATACGCAGTATTTT. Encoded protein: CSARRSQGADTQYF.

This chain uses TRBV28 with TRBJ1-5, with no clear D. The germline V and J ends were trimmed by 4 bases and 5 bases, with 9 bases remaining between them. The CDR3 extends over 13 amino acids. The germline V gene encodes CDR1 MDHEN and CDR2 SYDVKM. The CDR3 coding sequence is TGTGCCAGCAGTTCCGGGCCTTATCAGCCCCAGCATTTT. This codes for CASSSGPYQPQHF.

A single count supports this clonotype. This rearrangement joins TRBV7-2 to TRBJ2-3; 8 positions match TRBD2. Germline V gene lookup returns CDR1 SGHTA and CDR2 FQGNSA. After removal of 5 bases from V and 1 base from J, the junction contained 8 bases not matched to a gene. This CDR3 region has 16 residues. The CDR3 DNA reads TGTGCCAGCAGCCCGGGACTAGGAGCTGGCACAGATACGCAGTATTTT. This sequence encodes CASSPGLGAGTDTQYF.

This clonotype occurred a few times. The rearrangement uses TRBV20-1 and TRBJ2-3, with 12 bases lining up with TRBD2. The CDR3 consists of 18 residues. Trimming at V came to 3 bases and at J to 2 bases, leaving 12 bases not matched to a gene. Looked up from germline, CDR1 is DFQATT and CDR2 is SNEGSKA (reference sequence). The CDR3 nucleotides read TGCAGTGCTAGTGATCCTAGCGGGAGGGCCTACCACACAGATACGCAGTATTTT. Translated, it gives CSASDPSGRAYHTDTQYF.

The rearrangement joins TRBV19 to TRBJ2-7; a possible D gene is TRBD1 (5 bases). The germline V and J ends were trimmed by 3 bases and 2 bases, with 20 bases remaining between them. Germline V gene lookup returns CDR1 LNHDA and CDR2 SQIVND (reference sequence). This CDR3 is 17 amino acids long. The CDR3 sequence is CASSIDTRVQETYEQYF. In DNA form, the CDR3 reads TGTGCCAGTAGTATTGACACCAGGGTACAAGAAACCTACGAGCAGTACTTC.

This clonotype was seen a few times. The CDR3 bases are TGTGCCACCAGTGTGGGGGCTCGGGACGAGCAGTACTTC. Protein sequence: CATSVGARDEQYF. The chain uses TRBV24-1 and TRBJ2-7; TRBD1 is a possible D gene (6 bases). CDR1 and CDR2 from the germline V gene are KGHDR and SFDVKD. V was clipped by 5 bases and J by 5 bases, with 12 bases between them. The CDR3 is 13 amino acids.

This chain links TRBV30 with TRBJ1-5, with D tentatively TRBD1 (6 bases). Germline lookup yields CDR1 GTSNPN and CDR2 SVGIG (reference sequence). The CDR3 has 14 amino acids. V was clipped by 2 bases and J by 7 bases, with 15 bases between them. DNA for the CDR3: TGTGCCTGGAGTTCCCGGGGGCGCGTCCAGCCCCAGCATTTT. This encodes CAWSSRGRVQPQHF. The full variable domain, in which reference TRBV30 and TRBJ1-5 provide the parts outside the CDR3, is SQTIHQWPATLVQPVGSPLSLECTVEGTSNPNLYWYRQAAGRGLQLLFYSVGIGQISSEVPQNLSASRPQDRQFILSSKKLLLSDSGFYLCAWSSRGRVQPQHFGDGTRLSIL.

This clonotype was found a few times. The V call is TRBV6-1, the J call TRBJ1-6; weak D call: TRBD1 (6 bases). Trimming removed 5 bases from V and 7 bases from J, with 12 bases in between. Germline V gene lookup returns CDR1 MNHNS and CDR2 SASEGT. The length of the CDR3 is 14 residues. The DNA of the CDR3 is TGTGCCAGCAGTCGCGGGGGCCCCAATTCACCCCTCCACTTT. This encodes CASSRGGPNSPLHF.

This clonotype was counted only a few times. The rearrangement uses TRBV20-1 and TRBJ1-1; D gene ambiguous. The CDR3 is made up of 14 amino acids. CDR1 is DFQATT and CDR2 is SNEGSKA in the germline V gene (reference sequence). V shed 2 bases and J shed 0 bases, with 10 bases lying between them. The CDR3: CSARIPPMNTEAFF. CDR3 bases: TGCAGTGCTAGAATCCCACCGATGAACACTGAAGCTTTCTTT.

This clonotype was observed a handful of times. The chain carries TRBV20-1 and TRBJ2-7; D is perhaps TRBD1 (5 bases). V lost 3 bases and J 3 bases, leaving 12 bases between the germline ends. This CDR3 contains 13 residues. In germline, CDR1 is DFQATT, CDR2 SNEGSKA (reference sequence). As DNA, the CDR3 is TGCAGTGCTAGTGGGGCATCCTTCTACGAGCAGTACTTC. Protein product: CSASGASFYEQYF.

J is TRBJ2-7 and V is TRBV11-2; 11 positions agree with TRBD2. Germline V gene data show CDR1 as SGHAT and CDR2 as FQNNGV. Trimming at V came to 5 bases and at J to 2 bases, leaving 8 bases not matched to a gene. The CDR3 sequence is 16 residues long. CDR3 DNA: TGTGCCAGCAGCGTACGTAGCGGGAGGGTTGCCTACGAGCAGTACTTC. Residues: CASSVRSGRVAYEQYF.

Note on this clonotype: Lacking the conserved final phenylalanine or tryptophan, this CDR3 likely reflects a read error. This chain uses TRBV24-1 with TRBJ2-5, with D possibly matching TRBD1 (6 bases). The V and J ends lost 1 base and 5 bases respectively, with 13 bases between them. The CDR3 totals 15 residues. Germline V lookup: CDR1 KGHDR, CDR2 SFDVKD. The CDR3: CATSDLYQGTETQYV. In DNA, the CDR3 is TGTGCCACCAGTGATTTATACCAGGGGACGGAGACCCAGTACGTC.

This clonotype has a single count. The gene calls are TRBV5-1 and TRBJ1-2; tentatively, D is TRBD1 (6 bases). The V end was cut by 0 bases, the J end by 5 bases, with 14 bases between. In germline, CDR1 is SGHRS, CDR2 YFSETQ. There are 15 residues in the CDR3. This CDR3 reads CASSLARTAVYGYTF. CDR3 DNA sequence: TGCGCCAGCAGCTTGGCCCGGACAGCTGTTTATGGCTACACCTTC.

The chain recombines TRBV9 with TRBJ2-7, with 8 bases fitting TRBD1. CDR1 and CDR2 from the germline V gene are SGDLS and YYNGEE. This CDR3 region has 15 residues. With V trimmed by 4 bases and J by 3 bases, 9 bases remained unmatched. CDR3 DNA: TGTGCCAGCAGCCAGGGACAGGAATCAATCTACGAGCAGTACTTC. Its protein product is CASSQGQESIYEQYF.

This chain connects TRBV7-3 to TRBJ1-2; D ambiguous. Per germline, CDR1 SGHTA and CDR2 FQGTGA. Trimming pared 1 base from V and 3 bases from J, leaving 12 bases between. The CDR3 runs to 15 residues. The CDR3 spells CASSLRAEEDYGYTF. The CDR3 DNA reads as TGTGCCAGCAGCTTAAGGGCCGAAGAAGACTATGGCTACACCTTC. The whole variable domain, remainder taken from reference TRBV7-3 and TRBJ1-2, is GAGVSQTPSNKVTEKGKYVELRCDPISGHTALYWYRQSLGQGPEFLIYFQGTGAADDSGLPNDRFFAVRPEGSVSTLKIQRTERGDSAVYLCASSLRAEEDYGYTFGSGTRLTVV.

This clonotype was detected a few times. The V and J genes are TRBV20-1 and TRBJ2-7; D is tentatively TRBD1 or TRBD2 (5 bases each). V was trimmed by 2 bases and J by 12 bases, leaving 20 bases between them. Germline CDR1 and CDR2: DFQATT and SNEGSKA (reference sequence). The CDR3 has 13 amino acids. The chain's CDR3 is CSARRGNRGSLYF. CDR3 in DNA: TGCAGTGCTAGACGAGGGAACCGGGGCTCGCTGTACTTC.

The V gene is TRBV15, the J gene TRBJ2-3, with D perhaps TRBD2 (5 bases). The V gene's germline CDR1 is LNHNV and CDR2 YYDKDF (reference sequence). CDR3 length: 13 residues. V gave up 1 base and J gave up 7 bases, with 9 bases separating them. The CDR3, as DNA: TGTGCCACCAGCAGAGTGGGAGTCCATACGCAGTATTTT. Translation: CATSRVGVHTQYF.

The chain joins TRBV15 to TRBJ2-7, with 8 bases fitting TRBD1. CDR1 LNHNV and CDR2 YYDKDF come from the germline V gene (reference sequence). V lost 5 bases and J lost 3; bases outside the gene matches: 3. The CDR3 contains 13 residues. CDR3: CATSRTGGYEQYF. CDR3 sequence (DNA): TGTGCCACCAGCCGTACAGGGGGCTACGAGCAGTACTTC. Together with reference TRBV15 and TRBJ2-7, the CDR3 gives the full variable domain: DAMVIQNPRYQVTQFGKPVTLSCSQTLNHNVMYWYQQKSSQAPKLLFHYYDKDFNNEADTPDNFQSRRPNTSFCFLDIRSPGLGDTAMYLCATSRTGGYEQYFGPGTRLTVT.